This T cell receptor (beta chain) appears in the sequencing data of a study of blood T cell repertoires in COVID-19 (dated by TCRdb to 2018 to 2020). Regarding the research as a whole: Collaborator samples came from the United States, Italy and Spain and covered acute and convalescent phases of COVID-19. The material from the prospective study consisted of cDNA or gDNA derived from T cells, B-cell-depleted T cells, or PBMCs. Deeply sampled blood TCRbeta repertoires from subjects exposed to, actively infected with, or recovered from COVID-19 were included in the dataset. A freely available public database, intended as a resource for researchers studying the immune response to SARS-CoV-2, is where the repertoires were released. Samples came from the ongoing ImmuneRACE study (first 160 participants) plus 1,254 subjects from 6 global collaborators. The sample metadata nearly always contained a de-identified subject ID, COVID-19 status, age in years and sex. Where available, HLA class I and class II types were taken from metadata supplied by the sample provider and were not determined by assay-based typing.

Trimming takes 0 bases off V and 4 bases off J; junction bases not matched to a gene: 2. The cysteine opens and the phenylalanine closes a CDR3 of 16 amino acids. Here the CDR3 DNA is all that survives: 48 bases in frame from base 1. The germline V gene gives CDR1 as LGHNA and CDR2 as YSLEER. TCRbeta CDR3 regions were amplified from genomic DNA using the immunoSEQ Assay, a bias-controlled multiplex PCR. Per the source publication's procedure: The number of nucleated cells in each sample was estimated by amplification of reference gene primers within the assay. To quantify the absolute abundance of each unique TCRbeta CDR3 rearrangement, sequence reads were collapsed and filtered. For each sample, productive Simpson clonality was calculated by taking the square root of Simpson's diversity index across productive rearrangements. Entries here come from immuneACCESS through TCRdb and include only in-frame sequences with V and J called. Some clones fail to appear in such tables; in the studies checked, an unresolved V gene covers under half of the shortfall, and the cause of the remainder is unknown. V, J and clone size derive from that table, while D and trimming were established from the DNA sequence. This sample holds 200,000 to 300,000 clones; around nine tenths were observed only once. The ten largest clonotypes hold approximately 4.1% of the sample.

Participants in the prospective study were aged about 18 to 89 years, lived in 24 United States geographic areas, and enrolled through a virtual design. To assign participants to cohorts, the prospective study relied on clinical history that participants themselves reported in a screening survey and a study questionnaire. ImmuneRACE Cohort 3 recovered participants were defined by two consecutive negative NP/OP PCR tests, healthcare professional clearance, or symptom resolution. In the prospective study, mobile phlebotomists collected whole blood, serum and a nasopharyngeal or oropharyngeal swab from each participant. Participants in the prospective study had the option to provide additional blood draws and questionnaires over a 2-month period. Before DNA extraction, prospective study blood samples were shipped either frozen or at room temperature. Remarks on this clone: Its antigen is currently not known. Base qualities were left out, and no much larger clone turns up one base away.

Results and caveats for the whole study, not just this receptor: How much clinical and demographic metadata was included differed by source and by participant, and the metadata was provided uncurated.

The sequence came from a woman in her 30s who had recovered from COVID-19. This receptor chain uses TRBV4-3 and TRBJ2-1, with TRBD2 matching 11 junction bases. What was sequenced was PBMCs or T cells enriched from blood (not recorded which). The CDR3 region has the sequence CASSQEGTSGYNEQFF. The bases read TGCGCCAGCAGCCAAGAAGGGACTAGCGGTTACAATGAGCAGTTCTTC.